This is a list of T cell receptor beta chains from one sample in a study of cytomegalovirus exposure and HLA in healthy donors. TCRdb keeps only in-frame clones here, not all; method: immunoSEQ multiplex PCR. The sample data list roughly 70,000 clones. Material: PBMCs. These receptors came from a man aged 35 to 55 in good health and CMV-seronegative. The CDR3 runs from the conserved cysteine through the conserved F or W. The D gene is left open where the match is weak.

CASSYSTGGGKLFF	TGTGCCAGCAGTTACTCGACAGGGGGGGGAAAACTGTTTTTT	TRBV6-5	TRBD1	TRBJ1-4
CASRKGGNQPQHF	TGTGCCAGCAGGAAGGGGGGCAATCAGCCCCAGCATTTT	TRBV2	.	TRBJ1-5
CSVGPGNTEAFF	TGCAGCGTTGGTCCAGGGAACACTGAAGCTTTCTTT	TRBV29-1	.	TRBJ1-1
CASSERGNTIYF	TGTGCCAGCAGTGAACGGGGGAACACCATATATTTT	TRBV2	.	TRBJ1-3
CASSDCRGLGCQETQYF	TGCGCCAGCAGTGACTGCAGGGGGTTAGGGTGCCAAGAGACCCAGTACTTC	TRBV10-1	TRBD1	TRBJ2-5
CASRLDSPLHF	TGTGCCAGCAGACTAGATTCACCCCTCCACTTT	TRBV7-9	.	TRBJ1-6
CASSTQGGRGTEAFF	TGTGCCAGTAGTACCCAAGGGGGCAGAGGCACTGAAGCTTTCTTT	TRBV19	TRBD1	TRBJ1-1
CASSLDPPAPDTQYF	TGTGCCAGCAGCTTAGACCCTCCCGCGCCAGATACGCAGTATTTT	TRBV7-2	.	TRBJ2-3
CASSLDGGGEAFF	TGTGCCAGCAGCTTAGATGGCGGGGGTGAAGCTTTCTTT	TRBV7-2	.	TRBJ1-1
CASSLSLYEQYF	TGTGCCAGCAGCCTGAGCTTGTACGAGCAGTACTTC	TRBV5-5	.	TRBJ2-7
CATHLQGTRETQYF	TGTGCCACCCATCTACAGGGAACGCGGGAGACCCAGTACTTC	TRBV6-6	.	TRBJ2-5
CASSQTGTGRQQYF	TGCGCCAGCAGTCAGACCGGGACAGGGAGGCAGCAGTACTTC	TRBV4-1	TRBD1	TRBJ2-7
CASSDFGGGRIYEQYF	TGTGCCAGCAGCGATTTTGGGGGGGGTCGAATCTACGAGCAGTACTTC	TRBV5-4	TRBD2	TRBJ2-7
CASSVVDRPLNEQFF	TGTGCCAGCAGCGTAGTGGACAGGCCCTTAAATGAGCAGTTCTTC	TRBV9	TRBD1	TRBJ2-1
CASSGGQGPYEQYF	TGTGCCAGCAGTGGTGGACAGGGCCCCTACGAGCAGTACTTC	TRBV6-1	TRBD1	TRBJ2-7
CASSESVLRTKSYTF	TGTGCCAGCAGTGAATCAGTACTGCGGACTAAAAGTTACACCTTC	TRBV6-1	.	TRBJ1-2
CASSPRDKAYEQYF	TGTGCCAGCAGTCCACGGGACAAAGCCTACGAGCAGTACTTC	TRBV6-1	.	TRBJ2-7
CATSRDRGQSSEQYF	TGTGCCACCAGCAGAGACAGGGGGCAGTCCTCCGAGCAGTACTTC	TRBV15	TRBD1	TRBJ2-7
CASSSQGGNQPQHF	TGTGCCAGCAGCTCACAGGGTGGCAATCAGCCCCAGCATTTT	TRBV5-6	.	TRBJ1-5
CASSPSMVQGEKLFF	TGTGCCAGCTCACCGTCAATGGTTCAGGGTGAAAAACTGTTTTTT	TRBV18	.	TRBJ1-4
CAWSVSSGYAETQYF	TGTGCCTGGAGTGTATCTTCAGGGTACGCGGAGACCCAGTACTTC	TRBV30	.	TRBJ2-5
CASSYRDYGYTF	TGTGCCAGCAGTTACAGGGACTATGGCTACACCTTC	TRBV5-6	.	TRBJ1-2
CASSLDREETQYF	TGTGCCAGCAGCTTAGACAGGGAAGAGACCCAGTACTTC	TRBV7-6	.	TRBJ2-5
CASSFPGASYNEQFF	TGTGCCAGCAGTTTCCCAGGGGCCTCCTACAATGAGCAGTTCTTC	TRBV5-4	.	TRBJ2-1
CASSPDRTKNIQYF	TGCGCCAGCAGCCCGGACAGGACCAAAAACATTCAGTACTTC	TRBV5-1	TRBD1	TRBJ2-4
CASSVSQQAYEQYF	TGTGCCAGCAGCGTATCCCAGCAGGCCTACGAGCAGTACTTC	TRBV9	.	TRBJ2-7
CAWDQGDEAFF	TGTGCCTGGGACCAAGGAGATGAAGCTTTCTTT	TRBV30	.	TRBJ1-1
CASSQASGGGQETQYF	TGTGCCAGCAGCCAAGCGAGCGGGGGAGGTCAAGAGACCCAGTACTTC	TRBV14	TRBD2	TRBJ2-5
CASSYSSNQPQHF	TGTGCCAGCAGTTATTCGAGCAATCAGCCCCAGCATTTT	TRBV6-6	.	TRBJ1-5
CASSSHSGQGIDTQYF	TGTGCCAGCAGTTCCCATTCTGGACAGGGGATTGATACGCAGTATTTT	TRBV6-5	TRBD1	TRBJ2-3
CASSGTSGGAVKQYF	TGTGCCAGTTCCGGGACTAGCGGGGGGGCCGTAAAGCAGTATTTT	TRBV19	TRBD2	TRBJ2-3
CASSEQGHYEQYF	TGTGCCAGCAGTGAACAGGGGCACTACGAGCAGTACTTC	TRBV6-1	.	TRBJ2-7
CASSLVAGSSYEQYF	TGCGCCAGCAGCTTGGTTGCGGGGAGCTCCTACGAGCAGTACTTC	TRBV5-1	.	TRBJ2-7
CASRDSSSYNSPLHF	TGCGCCAGCAGAGATAGTAGCTCCTATAATTCACCCCTCCACTTT	TRBV5-1	.	TRBJ1-6
CASSYSGTGHQPQHF	TGTGCCAGCAGTTACTCCGGGACAGGACATCAGCCCCAGCATTTT	TRBV6-5	TRBD1	TRBJ1-5
CASSREEHYEQYF	TGTGCCAGCAGCCGTGAAGAACACTACGAGCAGTACTTC	TRBV7-6	.	TRBJ2-7
CASLPRGDRASYEQYF	TGTGCCAGCTTACCCAGGGGGGACAGGGCCTCCTACGAGCAGTACTTC	TRBV6-6	TRBD1	TRBJ2-7
CASRGASSSYEQYF	TGCGCCAGCAGAGGAGCGTCCAGCTCCTACGAGCAGTACTTC	TRBV5-1	.	TRBJ2-7
CASTNFIGGRAFF	TGTGCCAGCACCAATTTCATCGGGGGTCGTGCTTTCTTT	TRBV7-2	.	TRBJ1-1